These T cell receptor beta chains were read from a single sample in a study of CXCR3-negative and CXCR3-positive naive CD8 T cells. TCRdb re-called the 5' RACE reads and gives one entry per CDR3 protein, without DNA. This sample carries roughly 80,000 distinct CDR3 sequences, with approximately 0.58% going to the ten biggest clones. Sequences were obtained from naive CXCR3+ CD8+ T cells from blood. The receptors were sampled from a human donor in good health. Some clones in this sample may be carry-over from other donors' samples. The CDR3 runs from the conserved cysteine through the conserved F or W.

CDR3 protein | V gene | CDR3 length | J gene
CASSPGLLSYNEQFF | TRBV6-5 | 15 | TRBJ2-1
CASSQEVAGSGNTIYF | TRBV4-3 | 16 | TRBJ1-3
CASSLAGITYPGQGVHEQFF | TRBV5-5 | 20 | TRBJ2-1
CASSSRPSSYNEQFF | TRBV28 | 15 | TRBJ2-1
CATSGTFSYEQYF | TRBV15 | 13 | TRBJ2-7
CASSLGTANTGELFF | TRBV5-1 | 15 | TRBJ2-2
CASSSPPSGQETQYF | TRBV6-5 | 15 | TRBJ2-5
CSVAGLSSYNEQFF | TRBV29-1 | 14 | TRBJ2-1
CATAVRRTGYEETQYF | TRBV24-1 | 16 | TRBJ2-5
CASSQDWEWNTEAFF | TRBV3-1 | 15 | TRBJ1-1
CASSPEANYGSTF | TRBV7-2 | 13 | TRBJ1-2
CASNPGTGYEQYF | TRBV7-2 | 13 | TRBJ2-7
CASSQSKPRGGVIYEQYF | TRBV7-2 | 18 | TRBJ2-7
CASSDVTGQSTGELFF | TRBV6-2/TRBV6-3 | 16 | TRBJ2-2
CASSPGGGPSEAFF | TRBV6-5 | 14 | TRBJ1-1
CASQGGSTEAFF | TRBV12-3/TRBV12-4 | 12 | TRBJ1-1
CATSDFSRSGGRGAKNIQYF | TRBV24-1 | 20 | TRBJ2-4